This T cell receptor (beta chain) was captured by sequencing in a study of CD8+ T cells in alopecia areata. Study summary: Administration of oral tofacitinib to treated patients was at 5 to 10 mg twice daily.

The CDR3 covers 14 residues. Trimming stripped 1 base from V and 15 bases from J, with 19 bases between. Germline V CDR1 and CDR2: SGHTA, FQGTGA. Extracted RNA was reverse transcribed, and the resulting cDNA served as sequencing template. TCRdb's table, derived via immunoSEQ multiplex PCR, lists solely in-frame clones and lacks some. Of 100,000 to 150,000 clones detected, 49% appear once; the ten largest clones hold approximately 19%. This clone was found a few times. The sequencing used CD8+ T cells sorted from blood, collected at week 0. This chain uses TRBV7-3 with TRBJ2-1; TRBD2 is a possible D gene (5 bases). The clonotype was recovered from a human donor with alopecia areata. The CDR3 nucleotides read TGTGCCAGCAGCTTAAATGGCAGGTCACTAGATCGGTTCTTC. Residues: CASSLNGRSLDRFF.